These 5 T cell receptor beta chains originate from one sample sequenced in a study of T cells in women clearing cervical HPV infection. This table comes from immunoSEQ multiplex PCR, and its TCRdb copy is limited to in-frame clones, with some not included. Recorded for this sample: about 37,000 clones. The sample taken for sequencing was blood buffy coat. All receptors come from a woman aged 18-70 years with a cervical HPV16 infection that either progressed to CIN3+ or cleared (not recorded which).

About this clone itself: The CDR3 is cut off 3 residues early in the read; its end comes from the germline J gene. The V and J genes are TRBV5-6 and TRBJ2-3; no reliable D call. Germline V CDR1 and CDR2: SGHDT, YYEEEE. Trimming left V 3 bases short and J 2 bases short, with 10 bases between. The CDR3 is 14 residues long. Partial CDR3 DNA: TGTGCCAGCAGCTCCCTAAGCTCCACAGATACG. Translated, it gives CASSSLSSTDT. In full, the CDR3 reads CASSSLSSTDTQYF.

As to this clone: The CDR3 end lies 3 residues beyond the end of the read and is filled in from the germline J gene. The J gene is TRBJ2-7, the V gene TRBV18; possible D gene TRBD2, 6 bases. Trimming removed 4 bases from V and 3 bases from J, with 16 bases in between. CDR1 and CDR2 from the germline V gene are KGHSH and LQKENI. This CDR3 region has 15 residues. The CDR3 reads CASSLSPGLSYEQYF. CDR3 DNA, as far as it was read: TGTGCCAGCTCACTGAGCCCGGGACTGAGCTACGAG.

Comments on this clone: The observed sequence ends 3 residues before the CDR3 terminus, with the missing tail filled in from the germline J gene. The rearrangement links TRBV20-1 to TRBJ2-7; TRBD1 aligns across 9 bases. CDR1 and CDR2 (germline): DFQATT, SNEGSKA (reference sequence). The CDR3 is 16 amino acids. The trim removed 5 bases at V and 2 bases at J, leaving 13 bases unmatched. CDR3 sequence reads: CSAGPYGRQGAYEQYF. CDR3 DNA (partial): TGCAGTGCTGGACCCTATGGGAGACAGGGGGCCTACGAG.

A remark on this clone: Sequencing ends 3 residues short of the CDR3 end; the germline J gene provides the rest. V and J are TRBV5-1 and TRBJ1-4; no definite D call. Germline values: CDR1 SGHRS, CDR2 YFSETQ. V was clipped by 4 bases and J by 4 bases, with 23 bases between them. The CDR3 sequence is 18 residues long. CDR3 DNA, as far as it was read: TGCGCCAGCAGCCTCGTTACGCAATGGGCAGGCCTTAATGAAAAA. This gives the protein CASSLVTQWAGLNEK. The entire CDR3 protein is CASSLVTQWAGLNEKLFF.

A remark on this clone: The sequence runs out 3 residues before the end of the CDR3; the remainder is reconstructed from the germline J gene. The V call is TRBV6-1, the J call TRBJ2-3, with 8 bases matching TRBD2. The CDR3 length is 15 residues. V dropped 4 bases and J dropped 2; count of bases not matched to a gene: 5. Per the germline V gene, CDR1 is MNHNS and CDR2 is SASEGT. The CDR3 region is CASSVLAGSTDTQYF. The CDR3 DNA, read in part, is TGTGCCAGCAGTGTGTTAGCGGGGTCCACAGATACG.